The rows below give T cell receptor beta chains drawn from one sample of a study of T cell changes during pregnancy in multiple sclerosis. Sequencing used immunoSEQ multiplex PCR; TCRdb keeps in-frame clones, though not all of them. The sample contains around 30,000 clones, 89% of which appear only once. This specimen consisted of CD8+ T cells from peripheral blood mononuclear cells, obtained in the second trimester of pregnancy. The origin of the receptors is a female donor with multiple sclerosis, enrolled in a pregnancy study. Both conserved end residues are part of each CDR3. The D gene is left open where the match is weak. Not all rows give a size; the values are once, few, many and, for expanded clones, a class.

TRBV18,TRBJ1-3,-,-,CASSPPGLTGNTIYF,TGTGCCAGCTCACCCCCAGGGCTCACTGGAAACACCATATATTTT
TRBV7-9,TRBJ1-5,-,-,CASSLDGTSNQPQHF,TGTGCCAGCAGCTTAGATGGGACAAGCAATCAGCCCCAGCATTTT
TRBV28,TRBJ2-2,-,-,CASSLWGGKTGELFF,TGTGCCAGCAGTTTGTGGGGGGGCAAGACCGGGGAGCTGTTTTTT
TRBV7-6,TRBJ2-7,TRBD2,-,CASSRNSGADRYGQYF,TGTGCCAGCAGCCGAAATAGCGGGGCCGATCGATACGGGCAGTACTTC
TRBV7-3,TRBJ2-2,-,-,CASSLTRPGLWDTGELFF,TGTGCCAGCAGCTTAACGCGTCCAGGTCTGTGGGACACCGGGGAGCTGTTTTTT
TRBV2,TRBJ2-1,-,-,CASKDRYNEQFF,TGTGCCAGCAAGGACAGATACAATGAGCAGTTCTTC
TRBV6-4,TRBJ2-1,-,-,CASSDGLAPYNEQFF,TGTGCCAGCAGTGACGGGCTAGCGCCGTACAATGAGCAGTTCTTC
TRBV19,TRBJ1-2,TRBD1,-,CASSDHTLPGQAYGYTF,TGTGCCAGTAGTGATCACACCCTGCCGGGACAGGCCTATGGCTACACCTTC
TRBV19,TRBJ1-1,TRBD1,-,CASSVPRPSTGVAFF,TGTGCCAGTAGTGTACCACGCCCATCCACAGGGGTGGCTTTCTTT
TRBV7-3,TRBJ1-1,-,-,CASSRSGPHGAEAFF,TGTGCCAGCAGTCGCTCGGGTCCTCACGGCGCTGAAGCTTTCTTT
TRBV2,TRBJ2-5,-,-,CASSEIRTGRDREAQYF,TGTGCCAGCAGTGAAATCCGGACAGGGAGGGACCGGGAGGCCCAGTACTTC
TRBV5-6,TRBJ1-4,-,-,CASSLAGGGVEKLFF,TGTGCCAGCAGCTTGGCCGGGGGGGGAGTTGAAAAACTGTTTTTT
TRBV11-2,TRBJ2-2,-,once,CASSIRGTNEAGELFF,TGTGCCAGCAGCATCCGCGGCACTAACGAGGCCGGGGAGCTGTTTTTT
TRBV5-1,TRBJ2-1,-,once,CASSLAVGGGYNEQFF,TGCGCCAGCAGCTTGGCCGTAGGTGGGGGGTACAATGAGCAGTTCTTC
TRBV6-1,TRBJ2-6,-,-,CASSDRPSGANVLTF,TGTGCCAGCAGTGACAGGCCCTCTGGGGCCAACGTCCTGACTTTC
TRBV6-1,TRBJ1-2,TRBD1,-,CACRQGRGSYGYTF,TGTGCCTGCCGACAGGGCCGAGGCAGCTATGGCTACACCTTC
TRBV6-5,TRBJ1-2,-,-,CASGISDGDYGYTF,TGTGCCAGCGGAATTTCGGACGGGGACTATGGCTACACCTTC
TRBV11-2,TRBJ1-4,-,-,CASSLDLVREEKLFF,TGTGCCAGCAGCTTAGATCTAGTAAGGGAGGAAAAACTGTTTTTT
TRBV6-1,TRBJ2-3,TRBD2,once,CASSEGLAGGTDTQYF,TGTGCCAGCAGTGAAGGACTAGCGGGGGGCACAGATACGCAGTATTTT
TRBV14,TRBJ1-6,-,-,CASSQESGSPLHF,TGTGCCAGCAGCCAAGAATCAGGTTCACCCCTCCACTTT
TRBV4-2,TRBJ2-3,TRBD2,-,CASSQVGLRGTDTQYF,TGTGCCAGCAGCCAAGTGGGACTACGAGGCACAGATACGCAGTATTTT
TRBV13,TRBJ2-7,TRBD1,medium-sized,CASSLAGQAYEQYF,TGTGCCAGCAGCTTAGCAGGACAGGCCTACGAGCAGTACTTC
TRBV27,TRBJ2-3,TRBD2,-,CASYWGLAGTDTQYF,TGTGCCAGCTATTGGGGACTAGCGGGCACAGATACGCAGTATTTT
TRBV27,TRBJ2-1,TRBD2,-,CASGTSGRNEQFF,TGTGCCAGTGGGACTAGCGGGAGGAATGAGCAGTTCTTC
TRBV7-3,TRBJ1-1,-,-,CASSWQGAPEAFF,TGTGCCAGCAGCTGGCAGGGCGCCCCTGAAGCTTTCTTT
TRBV2,TRBJ1-1,-,-,CASMRDTEAFF,TGTGCCAGCATGAGGGACACTGAAGCTTTCTTT
TRBV4-1,TRBJ1-3,-,-,CASSQVGSSGNTIYF,TGCGCCAGCAGCCAAGTCGGGAGCTCTGGAAACACCATATATTTT
TRBV27,TRBJ1-1,-,-,CASSFKGGGPEAFF,TGTGCCAGCAGTTTCAAGGGTGGGGGCCCTGAAGCTTTCTTT
TRBV27,TRBJ2-5,TRBD2,-,CASSSTSGGSLQETQYF,TGTGCCAGCAGCTCGACTAGCGGGGGGTCCCTCCAAGAGACCCAGTACTTC
TRBV2,TRBJ1-2,TRBD1,-,CASSEPGGYYGYTF,TGTGCCAGCAGTGAACCAGGGGGCTACTATGGCTACACCTTC
TRBV30,TRBJ2-7,-,-,CAWSVPRQWNYEQYF,TGTGCCTGGAGTGTACCCCGACAGTGGAACTACGAGCAGTACTTC
TRBV7-9,TRBJ1-2,TRBD1,-,CASSSVTGVKPRGGYTF,TGTGCCAGCAGCTCGGTTACAGGGGTTAAGCCCCGCGGTGGCTACACCTTC
TRBV6-1,TRBJ2-7,TRBD1,-,CASSEGGTGTYEQYF,TGTGCCAGCAGTGAAGGAGGGACAGGGACCTACGAGCAGTACTTC
TRBV27,TRBJ1-4,-,-,CASSPTAFNEKLFF,TGTGCCAGCAGTCCGACAGCCTTTAATGAAAAACTGTTTTTT
TRBV7-2,TRBJ2-1,TRBD2,-,CASRKQGPSGVNEQFF,TGTGCCAGCAGAAAACAGGGTCCTAGCGGGGTAAATGAGCAGTTCTTC
TRBV9,TRBJ1-5,-,-,CASNGTTGGNQPQHF,TGTGCCAGCAACGGGACAACCGGTGGCAATCAGCCCCAGCATTTT
TRBV2,TRBJ2-1,-,-,CASSGVQRSSYNEQFF,TGTGCCAGCAGTGGTGTTCAGCGCAGCTCCTACAATGAGCAGTTCTTC
TRBV7-9,TRBJ2-1,-,-,CASSLSERTSSYNEQFF,TGTGCCAGCAGCTTATCTGAGCGTACTAGCTCCTACAATGAGCAGTTCTTC
TRBV11-2,TRBJ1-2,-,-,CASSGVEGYTF,TGTGCCAGCAGCGGCGTGGAGGGCTACACCTTC
TRBV5-1,TRBJ2-7,TRBD1,once,CASSLAQGATYEQYF,TGCGCCAGCAGCTTGGCGCAGGGGGCTACCTACGAGCAGTACTTC
TRBV25-1,TRBJ2-3,-,-,CASGETDTQYF,TGTGCCAGCGGGGAGACAGATACGCAGTATTTT
TRBV13,TRBJ2-7,-,-,CASSSQGREQYF,TGTGCCAGCAGCTCTCAGGGTCGCGAGCAGTACTTC
TRBV5-4,TRBJ2-1,TRBD1,-,CASSLSRTGMNEQFF,TGTGCCAGCAGCTTGTCCCGGACAGGGATGAATGAGCAGTTCTTC
TRBV4-1,TRBJ2-7,TRBD2,once,CASSQLAERSSYEQYF,TGCGCCAGCAGCCAGCTAGCGGAAAGGAGCTCCTACGAGCAGTACTTC
TRBV19,TRBJ1-4,TRBD1,-,CASTGGTRSEKLFF,TGTGCCAGTACAGGGGGCACCCGTAGCGAAAAACTGTTTTTT
TRBV27,TRBJ2-2,TRBD1,-,CASSYRTGETGELFF,TGTGCCAGCAGTTATCGGACAGGGGAGACCGGGGAGCTGTTTTTT